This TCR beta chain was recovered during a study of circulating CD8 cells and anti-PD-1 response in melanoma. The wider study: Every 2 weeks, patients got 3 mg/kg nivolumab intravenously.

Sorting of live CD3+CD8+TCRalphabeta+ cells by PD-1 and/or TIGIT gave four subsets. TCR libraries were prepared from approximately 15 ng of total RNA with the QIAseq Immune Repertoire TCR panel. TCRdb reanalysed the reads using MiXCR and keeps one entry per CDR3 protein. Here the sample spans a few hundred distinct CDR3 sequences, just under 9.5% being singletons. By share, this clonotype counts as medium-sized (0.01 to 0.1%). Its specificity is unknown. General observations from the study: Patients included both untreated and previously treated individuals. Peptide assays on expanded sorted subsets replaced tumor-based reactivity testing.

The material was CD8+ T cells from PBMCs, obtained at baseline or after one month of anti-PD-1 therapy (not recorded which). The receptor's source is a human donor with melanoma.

CDR3 in DNA: TGTGCCAGTAGTCCCCCACTCTGGGCAGGGAGGACTGAAGCTTTCTTT. This gives the protein CASSPPLWAGRTEAFF. The chain links TRBV19 to TRBJ1-1, with TRBD1 as a possible D gene (5 bases). The CDR3 runs 16 residues. V shed 5 bases and J shed 5 bases, with 21 bases lying between them. The V gene's germline CDR1 is LNHDA and CDR2 SQIVND (reference sequence).